Each of the 4 T cell receptor beta chains below was sequenced from the same sample in a study of regulatory T cells in long-lasting Graves disease. Researchers made TCR beta libraries by using iRepertoire HTBI primers and running Arm-PCR on CDR3 regions. TCRdb ran MiXCR on the multiplex PCR reads and lists one entry per CDR3 protein. This table has approximately 540,000 distinct CDR3 sequences, 12% appearing once. The time point: newly diagnosed GD, antithyroid drugs for less than 3 months. The TCR library was prepared using RNA isolated from PBMCs. The same data also contributed to another study, on T cells in Graves' hyperthyroidism and ophthalmopathy.

The sequencing here drew on peripheral blood mononuclear cells (PBMCs), taken at new diagnosis, from a patient treated with antithyroid drugs. The receptors derive from a woman in her thirties with Graves disease.

This clonotype was seen ten or more times. The chain has TRBV5-4 and TRBJ2-4; TRBD1 is a possible D gene (6 bases). Trimming cost V 4 bases and J 1 base, with 15 bases left between them. Germline V gene lookup returns CDR1 SGHNT and CDR2 YYREEE (reference sequence). The CDR3 spans 16 residues. CDR3 loop: CASSPVTGTAKNIQYF. CDR3 sequence (DNA): TGTGCCAGCAGCCCCGTAACAGGGACGGCCAAAAACATTCAGTACTTC. The variable domain in full, with the rest retrieved from reference TRBV5-4 and TRBJ2-4, is ETGVTQSPTHLIKTRGQQVTLRCSSQSGHNTVSWYQQALGQGPQFIFQYYREEENGRGNFPPRFSGLQFPNYSSELNVNALELDDSALYLCASSPVTGTAKNIQYFGAGTRLSVL.

This clonotype has a handful of counts. The chain carries TRBV20-1 and TRBJ2-5; D is undetermined. The V end was cut by 0 bases, the J end by 0 bases, with 8 bases between. This CDR3 has 14 residues. Germline-derived CDR1 and CDR2 are DFQATT and SNEGSKA (reference sequence). This CDR3 is CSARDVADQETQYF. The DNA of the CDR3 is TGCAGTGCTAGAGATGTGGCAGACCAAGAGACCCAGTACTTC.

This clonotype has at least ten counts. V is TRBV20-1 and J is TRBJ1-2; TRBD1 matches 9 bases. Germline CDR1 and CDR2: DFQATT and SNEGSKA (reference sequence). V shed 5 bases, J shed 6 bases, and the junction held 16 bases outside the gene matches. The CDR3 runs 16 residues. CDR3: CSAAMGQGFRGHGYTF. DNA for the CDR3: TGCAGTGCTGCTATGGGACAGGGCTTCAGAGGCCATGGCTACACCTTC.

This clonotype was recorded many times. CDR3 nucleotides: TGTGCCAGCAGCGTAGGCGTAAACTATGGCTACACCTTC. Translated, it gives CASSVGVNYGYTF. The chain employs TRBV9 and TRBJ1-2, with no clear D. The length of the CDR3 is 13 residues. The V gene's germline CDR1 is SGDLS and CDR2 YYNGEE. V was trimmed by 0 bases and J by 2 bases, leaving 5 bases between them.